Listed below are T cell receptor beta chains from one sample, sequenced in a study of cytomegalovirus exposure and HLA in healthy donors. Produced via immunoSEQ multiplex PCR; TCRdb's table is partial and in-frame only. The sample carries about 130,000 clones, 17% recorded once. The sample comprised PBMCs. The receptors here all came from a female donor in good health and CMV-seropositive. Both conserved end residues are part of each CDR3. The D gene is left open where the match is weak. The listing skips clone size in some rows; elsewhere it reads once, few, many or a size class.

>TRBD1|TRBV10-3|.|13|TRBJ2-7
TGTGCCTTAAAAGGACAGGGGAAGTACGAGCAGTACTTC
CALKGQGKYEQYF
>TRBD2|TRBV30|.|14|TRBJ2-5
TGTGCCTGGAGTGTACCTAGCGGAAGCGAGACCCAGTACTTC
CAWSVPSGSETQYF
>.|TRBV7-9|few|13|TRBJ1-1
TGTGCCAGCAGCTTAGTAGTTGCCGGTGAAGCTTTCTTT
CASSLVVAGEAFF
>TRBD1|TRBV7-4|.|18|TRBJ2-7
TGTGCCAGCAGCTCCCGCCCCTCCCGGGGACAGGGGGCTAACGAGCAGTACTTC
CASSSRPSRGQGANEQYF
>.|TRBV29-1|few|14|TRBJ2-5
TGCAGCGTATCCGTTGGGGGGGGGCGAGAGACCCAGTACTTC
CSVSVGGGRETQYF
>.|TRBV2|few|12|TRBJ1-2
TGTGCCAGCAGTGCACAGGCGAATGGCTACACCTTC
CASSAQANGYTF
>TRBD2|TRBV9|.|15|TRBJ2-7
TGTGCCAGCAGTCCGGGACTAGCGGGAGGGTTCGAGCAGTACTTC
CASSPGLAGGFEQYF
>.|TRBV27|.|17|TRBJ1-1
TGTGCCAGCAGTCAGACAGGCCGAGGTTTTTTGGGCGCTGAAGCTTTCTTT
CASSQTGRGFLGAEAFF
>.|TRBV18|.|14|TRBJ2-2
TGTGCCAGCTCACCTCAGGTGAACACCGGGGAGCTGTTTTTT
CASSPQVNTGELFF
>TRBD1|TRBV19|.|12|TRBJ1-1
TGTGCCACCGCGGACAGGGTGACTGAAGCTTTCTTT
CATADRVTEAFF
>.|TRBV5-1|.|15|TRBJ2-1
TGCGCCAGCAGCCCCAGACTTAGCTCCTACAATGAGCAGTTCTTC
CASSPRLSSYNEQFF
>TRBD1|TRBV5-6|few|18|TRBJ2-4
TGTGCCAGCAGCTTGGCAGTTGAAGACAGGGTGGCCAAAAACATTCAGTACTTC
CASSLAVEDRVAKNIQYF
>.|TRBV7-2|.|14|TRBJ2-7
TGTGCCAGCAGCTTAGCCACAGAGCCCTACGAGCAGTACTTC
CASSLATEPYEQYF
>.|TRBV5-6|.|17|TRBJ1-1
TGTGCCAGCAGCTTGGGTCTATCCCCTTATAGGAACACTGAAGCTTTCTTT
CASSLGLSPYRNTEAFF
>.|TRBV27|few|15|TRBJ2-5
TGTGCCAGCAGTTCCCGGGGAGATCTTGGGGAGACCCAGTACTTC
CASSSRGDLGETQYF
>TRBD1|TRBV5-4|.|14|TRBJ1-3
TGTGCCAGCAGCGCAGGGGGTTCTGGAAACACCATATATTTT
CASSAGGSGNTIYF
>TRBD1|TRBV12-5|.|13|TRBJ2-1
TGTGCTAGTGTGGGTGACAGGGGCAATGAGCAGTTCTTC
CASVGDRGNEQFF
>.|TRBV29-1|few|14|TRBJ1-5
TGCAGCCCAGACCAGGGATGGGGCAATCAGCCCCAGCATTTT
CSPDQGWGNQPQHF
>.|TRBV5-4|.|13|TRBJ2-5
TGTGCCAGCAGCTTTACGGGCCAAGAGACCCAGTACTTC
CASSFTGQETQYF
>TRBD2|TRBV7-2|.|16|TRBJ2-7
TGTGCCAGCAGCCTTCACTCGGGGGGGAGTTTCTACGAGCAGTACTTC
CASSLHSGGSFYEQYF
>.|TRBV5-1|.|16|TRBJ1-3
TGCGCCAGCAGCTACGGAGGGGAGGACTCTGGAAACACCATATATTTT
CASSYGGEDSGNTIYF
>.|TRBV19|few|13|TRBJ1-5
TGTGCCAGTAGTATTTCGGGTAATCAGCCCCAGCATTTT
CASSISGNQPQHF
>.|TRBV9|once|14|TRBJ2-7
TGTGCCAGCAGCGTAGGAGACAACTCCTACGAGCAGTACTTC
CASSVGDNSYEQYF
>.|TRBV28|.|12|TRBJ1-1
TGTGCCAGCAGTTTTTCGCGCGGGGCGGCTTTCTTT
CASSFSRGAAFF